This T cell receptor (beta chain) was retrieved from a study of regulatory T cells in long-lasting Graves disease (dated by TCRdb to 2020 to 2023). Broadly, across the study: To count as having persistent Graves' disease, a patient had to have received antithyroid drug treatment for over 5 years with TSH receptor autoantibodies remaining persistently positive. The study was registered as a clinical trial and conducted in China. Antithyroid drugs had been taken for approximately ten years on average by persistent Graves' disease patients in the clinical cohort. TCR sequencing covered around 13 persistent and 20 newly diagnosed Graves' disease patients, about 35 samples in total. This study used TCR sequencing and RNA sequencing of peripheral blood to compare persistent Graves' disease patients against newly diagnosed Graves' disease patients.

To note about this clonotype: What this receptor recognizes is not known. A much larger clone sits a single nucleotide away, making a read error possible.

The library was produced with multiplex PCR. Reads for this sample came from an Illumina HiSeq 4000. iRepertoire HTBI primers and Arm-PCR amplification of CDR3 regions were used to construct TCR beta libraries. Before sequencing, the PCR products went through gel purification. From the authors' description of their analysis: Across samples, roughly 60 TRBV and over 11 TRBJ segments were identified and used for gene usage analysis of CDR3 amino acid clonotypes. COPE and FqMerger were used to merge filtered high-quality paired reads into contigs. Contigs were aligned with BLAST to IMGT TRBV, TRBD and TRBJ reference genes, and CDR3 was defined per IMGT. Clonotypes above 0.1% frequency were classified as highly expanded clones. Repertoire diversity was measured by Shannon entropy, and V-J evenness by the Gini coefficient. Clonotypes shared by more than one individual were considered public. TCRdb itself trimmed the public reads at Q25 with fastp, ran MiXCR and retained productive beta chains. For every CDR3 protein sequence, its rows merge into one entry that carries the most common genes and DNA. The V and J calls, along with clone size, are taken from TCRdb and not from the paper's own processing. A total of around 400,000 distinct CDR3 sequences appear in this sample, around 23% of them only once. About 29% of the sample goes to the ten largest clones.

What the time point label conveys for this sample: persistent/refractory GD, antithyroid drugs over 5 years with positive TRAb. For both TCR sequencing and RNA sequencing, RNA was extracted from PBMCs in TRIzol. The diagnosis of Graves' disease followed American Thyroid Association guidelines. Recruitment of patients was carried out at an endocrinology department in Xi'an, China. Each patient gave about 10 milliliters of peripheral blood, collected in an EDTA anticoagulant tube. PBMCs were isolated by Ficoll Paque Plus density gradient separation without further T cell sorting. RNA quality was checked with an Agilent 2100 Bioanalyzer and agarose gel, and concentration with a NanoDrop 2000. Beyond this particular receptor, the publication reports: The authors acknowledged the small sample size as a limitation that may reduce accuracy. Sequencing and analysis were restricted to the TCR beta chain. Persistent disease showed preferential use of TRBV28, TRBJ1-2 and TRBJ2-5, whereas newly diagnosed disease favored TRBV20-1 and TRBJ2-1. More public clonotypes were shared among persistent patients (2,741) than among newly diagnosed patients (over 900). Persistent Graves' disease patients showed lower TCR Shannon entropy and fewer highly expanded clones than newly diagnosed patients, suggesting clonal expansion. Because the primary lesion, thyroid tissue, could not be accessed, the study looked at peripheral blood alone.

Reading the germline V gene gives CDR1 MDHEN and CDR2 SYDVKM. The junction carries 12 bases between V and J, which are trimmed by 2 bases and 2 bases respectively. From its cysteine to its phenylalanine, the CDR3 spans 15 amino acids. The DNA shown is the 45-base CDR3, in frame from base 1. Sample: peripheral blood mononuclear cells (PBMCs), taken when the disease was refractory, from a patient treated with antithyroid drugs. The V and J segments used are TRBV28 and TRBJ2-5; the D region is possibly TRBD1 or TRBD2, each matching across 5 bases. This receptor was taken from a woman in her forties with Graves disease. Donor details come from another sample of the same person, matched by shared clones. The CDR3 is CASSLPGTAQETQYF. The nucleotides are TGTGCCAGCAGTTTACCCGGGACGGCGCAAGAGACCCAGTACTTC.